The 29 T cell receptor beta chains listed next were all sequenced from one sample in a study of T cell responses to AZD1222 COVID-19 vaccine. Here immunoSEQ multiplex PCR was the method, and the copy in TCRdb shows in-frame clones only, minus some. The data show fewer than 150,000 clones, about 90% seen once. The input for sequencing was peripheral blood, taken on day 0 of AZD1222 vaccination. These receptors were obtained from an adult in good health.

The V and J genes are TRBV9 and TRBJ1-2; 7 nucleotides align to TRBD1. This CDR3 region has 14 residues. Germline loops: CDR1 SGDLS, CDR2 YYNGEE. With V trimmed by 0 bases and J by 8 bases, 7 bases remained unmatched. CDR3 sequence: CASSVEAGGWGYTF. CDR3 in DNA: TGTGCCAGCAGCGTAGAGGCAGGGGGGTGGGGCTACACCTTC.

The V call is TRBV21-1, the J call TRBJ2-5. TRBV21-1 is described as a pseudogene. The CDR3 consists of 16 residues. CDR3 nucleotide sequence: TGTGCCAGCAGGAGACGGTCCAGAAAGCCCCAAGAGACCCAGTACTTC. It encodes CASRRRSRKPQETQYF.

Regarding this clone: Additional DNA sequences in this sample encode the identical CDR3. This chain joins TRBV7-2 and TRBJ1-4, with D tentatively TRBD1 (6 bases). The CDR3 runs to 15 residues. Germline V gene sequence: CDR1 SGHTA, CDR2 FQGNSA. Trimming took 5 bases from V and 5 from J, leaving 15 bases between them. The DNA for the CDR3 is TGTGCCAGCAGCCCATCTCGGGGGCCCAATGAAAAACTGTTTTTT. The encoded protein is CASSPSRGPNEKLFF. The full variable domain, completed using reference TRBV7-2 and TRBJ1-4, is GAGVSQSPSNKVTEKGKDVELRCDPISGHTALYWYRQSLGQGLEFLIYFQGNSAPDKSGLPSDRFSAERTGGSVSTLTIQRTQQEDSAVYLCASSPSRGPNEKLFFGSGTQLSVL.

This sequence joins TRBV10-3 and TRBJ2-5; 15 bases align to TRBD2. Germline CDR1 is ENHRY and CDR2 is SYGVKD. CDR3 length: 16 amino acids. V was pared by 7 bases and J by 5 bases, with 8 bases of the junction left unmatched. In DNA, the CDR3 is TGTGCCATCAAGGACCCTGGGACTAGCGGGAGGGAGACCCAGTACTTC. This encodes CAIKDPGTSGRETQYF.

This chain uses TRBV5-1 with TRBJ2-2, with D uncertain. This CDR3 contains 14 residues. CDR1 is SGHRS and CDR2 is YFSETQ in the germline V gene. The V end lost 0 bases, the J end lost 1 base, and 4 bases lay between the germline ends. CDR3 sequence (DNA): TGCGCCAGCAGCTTGGAGTTGAACACCGGGGAGCTGTTTTTT. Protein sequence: CASSLELNTGELFF.

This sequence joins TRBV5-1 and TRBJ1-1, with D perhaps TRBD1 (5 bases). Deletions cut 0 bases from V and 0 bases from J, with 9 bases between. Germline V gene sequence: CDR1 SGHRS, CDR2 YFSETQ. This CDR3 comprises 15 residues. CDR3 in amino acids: CASSLEVGVNTEAFF. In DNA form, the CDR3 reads TGCGCCAGCAGCTTGGAGGTAGGGGTGAACACTGAAGCTTTCTTT.

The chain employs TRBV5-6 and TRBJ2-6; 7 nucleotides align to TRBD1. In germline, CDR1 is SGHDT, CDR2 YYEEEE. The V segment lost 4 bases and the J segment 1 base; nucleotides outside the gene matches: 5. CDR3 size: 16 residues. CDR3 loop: CASSRDRVSGANVLTF. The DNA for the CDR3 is TGTGCCAGCAGCCGAGACAGGGTTTCTGGGGCCAACGTCCTGACTTTC.

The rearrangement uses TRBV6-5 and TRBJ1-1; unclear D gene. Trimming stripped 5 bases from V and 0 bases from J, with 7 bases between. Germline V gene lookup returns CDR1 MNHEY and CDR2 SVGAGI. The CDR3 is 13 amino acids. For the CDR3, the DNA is TGTGCCAGCAGTAGGGATGTGAACACTGAAGCTTTCTTT. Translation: CASSRDVNTEAFF.

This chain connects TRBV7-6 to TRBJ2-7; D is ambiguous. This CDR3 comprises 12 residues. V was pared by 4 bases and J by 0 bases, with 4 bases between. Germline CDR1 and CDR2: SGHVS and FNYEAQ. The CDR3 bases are TGTGCCAGCAGCTCACCCTCCTACGAGCAGTACTTC. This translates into CASSSPSYEQYF.

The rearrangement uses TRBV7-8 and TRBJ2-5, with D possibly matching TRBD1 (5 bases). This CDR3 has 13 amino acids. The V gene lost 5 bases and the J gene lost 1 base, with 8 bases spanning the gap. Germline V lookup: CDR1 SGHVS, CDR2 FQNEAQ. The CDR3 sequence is CASSQGVQETQYF. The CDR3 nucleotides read TGTGCCAGCAGCCAAGGGGTCCAAGAGACCCAGTACTTC.

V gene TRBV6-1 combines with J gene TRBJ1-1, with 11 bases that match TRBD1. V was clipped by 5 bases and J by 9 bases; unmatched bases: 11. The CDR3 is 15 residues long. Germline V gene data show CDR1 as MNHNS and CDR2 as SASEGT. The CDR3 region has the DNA TGTGCCAGCAGTTTAGCCGGGACAGGGGGTTCTAAAGCTTTCTTT. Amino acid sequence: CASSLAGTGGSKAFF.

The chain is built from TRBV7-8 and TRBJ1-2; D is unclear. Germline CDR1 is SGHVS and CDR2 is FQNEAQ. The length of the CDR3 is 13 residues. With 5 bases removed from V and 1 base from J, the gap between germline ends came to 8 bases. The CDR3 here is CASSPLSNYGYTF. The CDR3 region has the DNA TGTGCCAGCAGCCCTTTGAGTAACTATGGCTACACCTTC.

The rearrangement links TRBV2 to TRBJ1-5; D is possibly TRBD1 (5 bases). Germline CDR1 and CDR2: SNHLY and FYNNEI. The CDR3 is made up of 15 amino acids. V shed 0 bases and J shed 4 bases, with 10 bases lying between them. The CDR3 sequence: CASSEAAKGNQPQHF. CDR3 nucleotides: TGTGCCAGCAGTGAAGCGGCTAAGGGGAATCAGCCCCAGCATTTT.

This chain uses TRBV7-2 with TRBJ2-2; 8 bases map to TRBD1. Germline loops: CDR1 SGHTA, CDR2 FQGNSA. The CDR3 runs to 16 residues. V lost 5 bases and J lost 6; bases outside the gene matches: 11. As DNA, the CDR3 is TGTGCCAGCAGCCTACAGGGGGTTGGGGCGGCCGGGGAGCTGTTTTTT. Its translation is CASSLQGVGAAGELFF.

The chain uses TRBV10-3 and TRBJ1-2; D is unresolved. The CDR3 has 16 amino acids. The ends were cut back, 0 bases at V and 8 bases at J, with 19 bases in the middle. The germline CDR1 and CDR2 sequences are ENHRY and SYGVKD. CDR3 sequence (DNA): TGTGCCATCAGTGAGTCCTACATGACTACTTCCGGGGGCTACACCTTC. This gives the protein CAISESYMTTSGGYTF.

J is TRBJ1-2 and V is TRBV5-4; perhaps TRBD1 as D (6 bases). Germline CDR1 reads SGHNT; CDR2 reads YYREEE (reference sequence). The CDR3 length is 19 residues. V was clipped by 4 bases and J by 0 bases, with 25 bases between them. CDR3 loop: CASSMGGPRRSLANYGYTF. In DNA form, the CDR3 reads TGTGCCAGCAGCATGGGGGGCCCGCGACGGAGCCTAGCTAACTATGGCTACACCTTC.

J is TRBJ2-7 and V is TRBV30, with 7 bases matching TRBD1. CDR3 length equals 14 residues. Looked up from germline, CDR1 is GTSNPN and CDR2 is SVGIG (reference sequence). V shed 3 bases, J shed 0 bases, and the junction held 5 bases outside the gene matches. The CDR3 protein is CAWSRDRNSYEQYF. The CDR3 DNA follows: TGTGCCTGGAGCAGGGACAGAAACTCCTACGAGCAGTACTTC.

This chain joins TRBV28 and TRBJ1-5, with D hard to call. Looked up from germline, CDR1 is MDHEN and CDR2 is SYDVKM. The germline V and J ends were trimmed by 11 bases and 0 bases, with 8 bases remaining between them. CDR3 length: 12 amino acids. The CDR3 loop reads CAARVSNQPQHF. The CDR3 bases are TGTGCCGCAAGGGTTAGCAATCAGCCCCAGCATTTT.

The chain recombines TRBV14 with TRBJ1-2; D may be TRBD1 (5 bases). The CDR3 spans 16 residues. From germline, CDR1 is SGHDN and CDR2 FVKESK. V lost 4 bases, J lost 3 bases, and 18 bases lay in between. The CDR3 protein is CASSPFLRDSDYGYTF. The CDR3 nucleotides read TGTGCCAGCAGCCCCTTTCTTAGGGACTCGGACTATGGCTACACCTTC.

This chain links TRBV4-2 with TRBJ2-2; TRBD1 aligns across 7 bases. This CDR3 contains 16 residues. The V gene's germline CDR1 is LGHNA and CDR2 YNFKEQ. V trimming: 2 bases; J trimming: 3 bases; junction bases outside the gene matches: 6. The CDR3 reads CASSQLQGRDTGELFF. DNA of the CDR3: TGTGCCAGCAGCCAATTACAGGGGCGGGACACCGGGGAGCTGTTTTTT.

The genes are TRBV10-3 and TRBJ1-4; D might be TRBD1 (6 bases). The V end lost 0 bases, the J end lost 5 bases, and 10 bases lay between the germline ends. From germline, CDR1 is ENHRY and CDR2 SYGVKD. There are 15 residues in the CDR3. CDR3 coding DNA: TGTGCCATCAGTGAGTCAACAGGGCAAAATGAAAAACTGTTTTTT. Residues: CAISESTGQNEKLFF.

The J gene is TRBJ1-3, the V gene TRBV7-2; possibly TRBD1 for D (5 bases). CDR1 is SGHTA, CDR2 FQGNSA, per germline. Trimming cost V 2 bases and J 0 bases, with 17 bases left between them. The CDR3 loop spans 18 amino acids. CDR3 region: CASSLRVGLPGSGNTIYF. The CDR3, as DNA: TGTGCCAGCAGCTTAAGGGTGGGACTTCCCGGCTCTGGAAACACCATATATTTT.

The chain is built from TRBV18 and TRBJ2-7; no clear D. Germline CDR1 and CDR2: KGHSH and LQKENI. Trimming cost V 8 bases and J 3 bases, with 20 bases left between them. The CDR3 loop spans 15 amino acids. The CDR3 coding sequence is TGTGCCAGCACAAAAGAATGGCGGCAAATCTACGAGCAGTACTTC. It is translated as CASTKEWRQIYEQYF.

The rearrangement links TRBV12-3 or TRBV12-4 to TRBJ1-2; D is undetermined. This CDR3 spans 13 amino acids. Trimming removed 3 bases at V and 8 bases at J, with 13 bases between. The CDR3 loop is CASSFVRERGYTF. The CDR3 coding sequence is TGTGCCAGCAGTTTTGTTAGGGAAAGAGGCTACACCTTC.

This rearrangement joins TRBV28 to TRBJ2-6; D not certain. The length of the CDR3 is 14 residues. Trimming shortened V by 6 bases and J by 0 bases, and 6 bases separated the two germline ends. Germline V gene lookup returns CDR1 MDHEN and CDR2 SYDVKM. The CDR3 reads CASRFSSGANVLTF. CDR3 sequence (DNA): TGTGCCAGCAGGTTTTCCTCTGGGGCCAACGTCCTGACTTTC.

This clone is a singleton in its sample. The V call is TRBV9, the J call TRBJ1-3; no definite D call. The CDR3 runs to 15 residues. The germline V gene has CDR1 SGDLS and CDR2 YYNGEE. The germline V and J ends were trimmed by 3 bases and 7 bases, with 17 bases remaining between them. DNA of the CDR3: TGTGCCAGCAGCGCAGCCCCCCTCGTTTTGAACACCATATATTTT. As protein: CASSAAPLVLNTIYF.

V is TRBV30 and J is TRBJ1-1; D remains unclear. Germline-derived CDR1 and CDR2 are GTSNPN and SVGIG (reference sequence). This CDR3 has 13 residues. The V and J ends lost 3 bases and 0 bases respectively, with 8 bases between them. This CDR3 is CAWRVRVNTEAFF. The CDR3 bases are TGTGCCTGGAGGGTTAGGGTGAACACTGAAGCTTTCTTT.

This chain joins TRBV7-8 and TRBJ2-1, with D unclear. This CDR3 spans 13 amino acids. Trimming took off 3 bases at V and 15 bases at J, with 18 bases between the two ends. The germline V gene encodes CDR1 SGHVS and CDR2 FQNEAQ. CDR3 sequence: CASSLTRTNSPFF. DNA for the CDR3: TGTGCCAGCAGCTTGACCCGGACGAATTCCCCGTTCTTC. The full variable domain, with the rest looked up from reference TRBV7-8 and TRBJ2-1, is GAGVSQSPRYKVAKRGQDVALRCDPISGHVSLFWYQQALGQGPEFLTYFQNEAQLDKSGLPSDRFFAERPEGSVSTLKIQRTQQEDSAVYLCASSLTRTNSPFFGPGTRLTVL.

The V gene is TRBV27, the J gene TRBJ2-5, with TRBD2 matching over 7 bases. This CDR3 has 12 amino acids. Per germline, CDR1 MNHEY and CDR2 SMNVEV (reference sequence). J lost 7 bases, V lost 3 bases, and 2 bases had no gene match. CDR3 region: CASSFSSGTQYF. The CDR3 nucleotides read TGTGCCAGCAGTTTTTCTAGCGGGACCCAGTACTTC.